This T cell receptor beta chain was sequenced during a study of T cell responses to AZD1222 COVID-19 vaccine. Measured with immunoSEQ multiplex PCR; TCRdb has only the in-frame clones, and not every one. The table lists tens of thousands of clones, over 80% of them singletons. Whole-study results and caveats: The sample set comprised mostly white British donors with more females, and clonal diversity was possibly underestimated. Reports say nearly half of spike-specific TCRs go after unmutated variant regions. Along spike, vaccine-associated CD4 TCRs were found throughout, with dominance at 160-218 and 743-854. The repertoires were collected only after the peak T cell response.

Only one count was recorded for this clone. Its matching antigen is unknown. The CDR3 is made up of 13 amino acids. Trimming pared 3 bases from V and 3 bases from J, leaving 9 bases between. The chain recombines TRBV12-3 or TRBV12-4 with TRBJ2-7; D is possibly TRBD1 (6 bases). This TCR was sampled from an adult in good health. The sequences come from peripheral blood, collected on day 0 of AZD1222 vaccination. CDR3 amino acids: CASSLGRGYEQYF. Here the CDR3 DNA reads TGTGCCAGCAGTTTGGGCAGGGGCTACGAGCAGTACTTC.